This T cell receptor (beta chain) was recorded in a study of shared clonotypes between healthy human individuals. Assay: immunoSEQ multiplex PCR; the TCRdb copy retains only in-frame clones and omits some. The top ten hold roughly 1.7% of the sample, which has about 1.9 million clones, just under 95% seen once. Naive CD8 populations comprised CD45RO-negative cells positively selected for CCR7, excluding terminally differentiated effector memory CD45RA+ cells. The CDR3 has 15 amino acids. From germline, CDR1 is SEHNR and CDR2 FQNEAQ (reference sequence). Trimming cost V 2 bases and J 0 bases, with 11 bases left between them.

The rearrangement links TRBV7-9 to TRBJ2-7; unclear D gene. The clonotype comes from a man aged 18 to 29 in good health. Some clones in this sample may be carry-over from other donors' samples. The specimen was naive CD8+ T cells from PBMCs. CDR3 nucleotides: TGTGCCAGCAGCTTAAGTCTCCCTAACTCCTACGAGCAGTACTTC. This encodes CASSLSLPNSYEQYF. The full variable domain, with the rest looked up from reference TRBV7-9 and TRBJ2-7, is DTGVSQNPRHKITKRGQNVTFRCDPISEHNRLYWYRQTLGQGPEFLTYFQNEAQLEKSRLLSDRFSAERPKGSFSTLEIQRTEQGDSAMYLCASSLSLPNSYEQYFGPGTRLTVT.